This TCR beta chain was captured by sequencing in a study of beta chain features in type 1 diabetes. Turning to the study itself: Patient and healthy donor groups were alike in age, gender and cell yields. Sorted cell examination encompassed roughly 98,000,000 cells across all samples.

Germline V lookup: CDR1 KGHSH, CDR2 LQKENI. CDR3 length: 15 amino acids. V dropped 1 base and J dropped 5; count of bases not matched to a gene: 2. As for this clone: The antigen is not known.

Notes on the study in general: Shorter TCRB CDR3s, moderately but significantly so, marked every one of the four CD4+ subsets in Type 1 diabetes patients. The cDNA sequencing approach could over-represent high-TCR-expressing cells. Compared with healthy donors, patients appeared to share more similar naive, central memory and regulatory TCRB repertoires.

Of the isolated RNA, all was reverse transcribed, and so the sequenced material was expressed TCRB transcripts. Sequencing was performed with immunoSEQ multiplex PCR; in TCRdb, only in-frame clones are kept and a portion is missing. Of around 280,000 clones in the sample, approximately 15% were seen once. The receptor was derived from a man aged 18 to 30 with type 1 diabetes. The chain recombines TRBV18 with TRBJ2-1; 10 bases are shared with TRBD2. The sample consisted of naive CD4+ T cells from blood. The CDR3 sequence is CASSPQTSGNNEQFF. In DNA, the CDR3 is TGTGCCAGCTCACCACAAACTAGCGGGAACAATGAGCAGTTCTTC.